This entry features one TCR beta chain sequence. This clonotype was seen only a few times. Its antigen is unknown. Nothing much larger sits one base from this clone, and base qualities are not available. This sample stems from a study of T-cell reconstitution after alpha-beta-depleted transplantation in children (dated by TCRdb to the mid-2010s). Study-wide context: T-cell immune reconstitution after TCRalphabeta/CD19-depleted allogeneic hematopoietic cell transplantation in children was quantitatively tracked in the study by means of TCR repertoire profiling.

The library was produced with PCR. Instrument used: Illumina HiSeq 2500. TCR libraries were prepared with molecular barcoding, using unique molecular identifiers to normalize TCRbeta repertoire quantification. TCRdb reanalyzed the raw reads on its own, using fastp at Q25 for trimming and MiXCR for clone calling, and kept in-frame beta chains. CDR3 protein duplicates are merged, each entry listing the most common genes and DNA. This sample gives approximately 350,000 distinct CDR3 sequences in total; 13% of them show up just once. Around 4% of the sample belongs to the ten largest clones. V was cut back by 0 bases and J by 2 bases, leaving a gap of 14 bases between them. From cysteine to phenylalanine, the CDR3 is 17 amino acids long. CDR3 DNA is the only sequence kept; it has 51 bases, read in frame from the first base. CDR1 and CDR2, looked up from the germline V gene, are SGHRS and YFSETQ.

The sample in question was PBMCs, obtained from the stem cell graft. The chain was built from TRBV5-1 and TRBJ1-4; no D segment can be confidently identified. The source is a human donor who donated a stem cell graft to a child with Fanconi anemia. The CDR3 region has the sequence CASSLGSRGLTNEKLFF. At the DNA level, the sequence is TGCGCCAGCAGCTTGGGTAGCCGCGGATTGACTAATGAAAAACTGTTTTTT.